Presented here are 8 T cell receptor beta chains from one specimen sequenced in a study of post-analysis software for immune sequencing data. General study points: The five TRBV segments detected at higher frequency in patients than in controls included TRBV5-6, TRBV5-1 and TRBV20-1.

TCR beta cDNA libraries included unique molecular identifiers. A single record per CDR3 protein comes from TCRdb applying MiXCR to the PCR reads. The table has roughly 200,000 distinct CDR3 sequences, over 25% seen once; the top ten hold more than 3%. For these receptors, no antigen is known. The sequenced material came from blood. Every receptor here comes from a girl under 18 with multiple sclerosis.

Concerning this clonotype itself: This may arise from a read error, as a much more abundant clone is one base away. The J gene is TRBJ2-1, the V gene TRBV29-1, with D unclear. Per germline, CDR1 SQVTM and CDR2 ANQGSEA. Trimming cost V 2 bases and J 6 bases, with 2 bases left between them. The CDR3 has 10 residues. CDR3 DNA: TGCAGCGTTGAAAGCAATGAGCAGTTCTTC. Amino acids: CSVESNEQFF.

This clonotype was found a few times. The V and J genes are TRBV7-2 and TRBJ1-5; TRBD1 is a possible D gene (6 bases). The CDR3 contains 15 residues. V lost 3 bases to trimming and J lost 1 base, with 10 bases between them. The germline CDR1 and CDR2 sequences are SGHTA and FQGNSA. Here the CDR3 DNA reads TGTGCCAGCAGCTTTACAGGGAACAGCAATCAGCCCCAGCATTTT. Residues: CASSFTGNSNQPQHF.

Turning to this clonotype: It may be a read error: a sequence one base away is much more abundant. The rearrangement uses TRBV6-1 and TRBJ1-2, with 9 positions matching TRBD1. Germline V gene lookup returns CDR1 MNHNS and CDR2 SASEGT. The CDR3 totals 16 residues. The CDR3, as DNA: TGTGTCAGCAGTGAAGCGAGGGGACAGGGAATTCGGGGCTACACCTTC. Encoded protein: CVSSEARGQGIRGYTF.

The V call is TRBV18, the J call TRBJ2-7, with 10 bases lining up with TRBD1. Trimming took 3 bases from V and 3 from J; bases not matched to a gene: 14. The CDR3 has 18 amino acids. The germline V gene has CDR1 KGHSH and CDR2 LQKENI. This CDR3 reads CASSPTRDRGSGDYEQYF. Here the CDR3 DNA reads TGTGCCAGCTCACCCACTCGGGACAGGGGAAGCGGGGACTACGAGCAGTACTTC.

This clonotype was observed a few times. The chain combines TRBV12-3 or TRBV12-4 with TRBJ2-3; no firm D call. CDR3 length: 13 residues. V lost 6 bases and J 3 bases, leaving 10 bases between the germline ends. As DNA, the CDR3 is TGTGCCAGCAGCCCAGACGGTACAGATACGCAGTATTTT. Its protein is CASSPDGTDTQYF.

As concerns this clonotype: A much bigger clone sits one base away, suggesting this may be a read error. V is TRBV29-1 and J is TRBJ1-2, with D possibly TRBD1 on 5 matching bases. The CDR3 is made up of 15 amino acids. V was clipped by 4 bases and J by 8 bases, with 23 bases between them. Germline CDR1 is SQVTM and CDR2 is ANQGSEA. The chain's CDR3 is CSVGSTRAGTIGYTF. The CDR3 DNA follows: TGCAGCGTTGGATCTACCAGGGCCGGAACTATAGGCTACACCTTC.

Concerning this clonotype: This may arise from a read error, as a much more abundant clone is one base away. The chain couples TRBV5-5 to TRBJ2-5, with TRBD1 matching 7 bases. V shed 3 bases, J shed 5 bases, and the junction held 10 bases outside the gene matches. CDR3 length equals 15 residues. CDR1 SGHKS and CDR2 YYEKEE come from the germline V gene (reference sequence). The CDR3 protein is CASSYDRAGRETQYF. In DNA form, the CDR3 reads TGTGCCAGCAGCTACGACAGGGCAGGGCGGGAGACCCAGTACTTC.

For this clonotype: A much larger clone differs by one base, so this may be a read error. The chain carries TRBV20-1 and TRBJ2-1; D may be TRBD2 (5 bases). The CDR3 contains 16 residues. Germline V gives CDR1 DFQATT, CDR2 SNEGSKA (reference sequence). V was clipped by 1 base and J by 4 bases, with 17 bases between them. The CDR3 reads CSARVRTGHNYNEQFF. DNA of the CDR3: TGCAGTGCTAGAGTTCGGACTGGCCATAATTACAATGAGCAGTTCTTC.